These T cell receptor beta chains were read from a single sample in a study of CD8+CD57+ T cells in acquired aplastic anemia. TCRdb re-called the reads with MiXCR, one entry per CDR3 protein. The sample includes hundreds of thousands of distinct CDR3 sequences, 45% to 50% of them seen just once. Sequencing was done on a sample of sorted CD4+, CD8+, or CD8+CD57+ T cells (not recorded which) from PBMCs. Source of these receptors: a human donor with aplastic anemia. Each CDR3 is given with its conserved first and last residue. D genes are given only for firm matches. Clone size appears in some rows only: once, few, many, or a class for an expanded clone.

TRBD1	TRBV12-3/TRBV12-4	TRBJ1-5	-	TGCGCCAGCAGCCAAGAAGGGGGCTTAGGCAATCAGCCCCAGCATTTT	CASSQEGGLGNQPQHF
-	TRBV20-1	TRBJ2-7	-	TGCAGTGCAACCCTGGCAGGGGTGAGCGAGCAGTACTTC	CSATLAGVSEQYF
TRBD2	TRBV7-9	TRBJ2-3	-	TGTGCCAGCAGCTTGGGCGGGGGGGGAAGCACAGATACGCAGTATTTT	CASSLGGGGSTDTQYF
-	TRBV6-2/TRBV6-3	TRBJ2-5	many	TGTGCCAGCGTCCAGTCACCGGTGGGAGAGACCCAGTACTTC	CASVQSPVGETQYF
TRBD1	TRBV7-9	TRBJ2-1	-	TGTGCCAGCAGTGCGGACAGGGGGATTCCCGATGAGCGGTTCTTC	CASSADRGIPDERFF
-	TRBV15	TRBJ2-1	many	TGTGCCACCAGCAGATGGCCCCGGTGGGGGACATCTTCGAACAATGAGCAGTTCTTC	CATSRWPRWGTSSNNEQFF
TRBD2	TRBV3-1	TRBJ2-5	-	TGTGCCAGCAGCCAAGATTGGGGGGGTCAAGAGACCCAGTACTTC	CASSQDWGGQETQYF
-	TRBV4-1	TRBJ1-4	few	TGCGCCAGCAGCCAAGCATTCCAGGCAGGGGAAAAACTGTTTTTT	CASSQAFQAGEKLFF
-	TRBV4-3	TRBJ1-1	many	TGCGCCAGCAGCCAAGATCAGGGACCCACTGAAGCTTTCTTT	CASSQDQGPTEAFF
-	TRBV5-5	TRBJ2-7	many	TGTGCCAGCAGCTTCGGGTACTCCTACGAGCAGTACTTC	CASSFGYSYEQYF
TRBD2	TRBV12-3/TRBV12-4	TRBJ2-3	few	TGTGCCAGCAGTTTTGGTCCTCATAGCGGGGATGCTACGAGCACAGATACGCAGTATTTT	CASSFGPHSGDATSTDTQYF
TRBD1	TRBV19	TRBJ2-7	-	TGTGCCAGTAGTATCGGCGACGGGACAGGGACCTACGAGCAGTACTTC	CASSIGDGTGTYEQYF
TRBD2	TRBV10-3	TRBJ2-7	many	TGTGCCATCGGCACTACTAGCGGGAGCTCCTACGAGCAGTACTTC	CAIGTTSGSSYEQYF
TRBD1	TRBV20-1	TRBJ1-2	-	TGCAGTGCTATCAGGGGGATCGGCTACACCTTC	CSAIRGIGYTF
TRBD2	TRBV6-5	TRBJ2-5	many	TGTGCCAGCAGCTTTGGGACTAAAGAGACCCAGTACTTC	CASSFGTKETQYF
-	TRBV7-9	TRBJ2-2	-	TGTGCCAGCAGCTTAGGTGGGGGCGGGAACACCGGGGAGCTGTTTTTT	CASSLGGGGNTGELFF
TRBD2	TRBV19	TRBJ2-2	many	TGTGCCAGTAGGAAGGGACTAGCGGTGAACACCGGGGAGCTGTTTTTT	CASRKGLAVNTGELFF
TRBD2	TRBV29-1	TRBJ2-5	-	TGCAGCTACGTGGGGGAAAGGACTAGCGGGTACCAAGAGACCCAGTACTTC	CSYVGERTSGYQETQYF
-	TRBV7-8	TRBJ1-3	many	TGTGCCAGCAGCTTAGACAGATCTGGAAACACCATATATTTT	CASSLDRSGNTIYF
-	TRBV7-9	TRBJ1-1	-	TGTGCCAGCGCCAGTTGGGGTACTGAAGCTTTCTTT	CASASWGTEAFF
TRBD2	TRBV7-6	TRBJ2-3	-	TGTGCCAGCAGCTTGAAAGCGGGGGGGAGAGATACGCAGTATTTT	CASSLKAGGRDTQYF
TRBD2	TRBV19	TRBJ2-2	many	TGTGCCAGTAGCCACCCCCTAGCGGGATTCACCGGGGAGCTGTTTTTT	CASSHPLAGFTGELFF
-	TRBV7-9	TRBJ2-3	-	TGTGCCAGCGATGGCCGCGGGGCAGGCACAGATACGCAGTATTTT	CASDGRGAGTDTQYF
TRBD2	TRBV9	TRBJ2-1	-	TGTGCCAGCAGCTTGACTAGCGCCTTTTACAATGAGCAGTTCTTC	CASSLTSAFYNEQFF
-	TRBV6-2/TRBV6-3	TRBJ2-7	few	TGTGCCAGCAGTTTAGAGGAGACAGGAACGATTTCCTACGAGCAGTACTTC	CASSLEETGTISYEQYF
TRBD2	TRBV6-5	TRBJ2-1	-	TGTGCCAGCAGTAAAGCCCAAGGGACTAGCGGCTACAATGAGCAGTTCTTC	CASSKAQGTSGYNEQFF
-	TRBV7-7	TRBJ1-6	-	TGTGCCAGCAGCTTCGAGGGACACAAAAATTCACCCCTCCACTTT	CASSFEGHKNSPLHF
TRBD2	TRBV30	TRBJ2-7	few	TGTGCCTGGAGTGTAGCTAGCGGGAATTACGAGCAGTACTTC	CAWSVASGNYEQYF
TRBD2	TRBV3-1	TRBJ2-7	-	TGTGCCAGCAGGCGAGACCTAGCGGGAGACTCCTACGAGCAGTACTTC	CASRRDLAGDSYEQYF
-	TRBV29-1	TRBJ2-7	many	TGCAGCGTTGTGGGGACTTTCGCGGGGGCCACCGGCGACGAGCAGTACTTC	CSVVGTFAGATGDEQYF
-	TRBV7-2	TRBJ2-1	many	TGTGCCAGCAGTCAGAGGGGGACTTACAATGAGCAGTTCTTC	CASSQRGTYNEQFF
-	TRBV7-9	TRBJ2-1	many	TGTGCCAGCAGCTTCGACAAAAGGCCGTTCTTC	CASSFDKRPFF
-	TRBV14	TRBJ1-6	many	TGTGCCAGCAGAGATAAAATAGACTCACCCCTCCACTTT	CASRDKIDSPLHF
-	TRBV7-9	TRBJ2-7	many	TGTGCCAGCAGCTTGATTTCCGGCGAGCAGTACTTC	CASSLISGEQYF
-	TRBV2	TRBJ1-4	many	TGTGCCACCCGGGTTCTAGGTCGGGCAACTAATGAAAAACTGTTTTTT	CATRVLGRATNEKLFF
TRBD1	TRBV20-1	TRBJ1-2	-	TGCAGTGCTAGAGCCCCTGGACAGGGAAACTATGGCTACACCTTC	CSARAPGQGNYGYTF
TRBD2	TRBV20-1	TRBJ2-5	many	TGCAGTGCTCACCTAGCGGCGACGACCCAGTACTTC	CSAHLAATTQYF
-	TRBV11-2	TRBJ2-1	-	TGTGCCAGCAGCTCAAACTACAGGGCCCACTACAATGAGCAGTTCTTC	CASSSNYRAHYNEQFF
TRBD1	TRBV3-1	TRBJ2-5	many	TGTGCCAGCAGCCAAGAGGACAGGGTAAAAGAGACCCAGTACTTC	CASSQEDRVKETQYF
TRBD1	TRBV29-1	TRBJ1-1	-	TGCAGCGTTGGGACAGGGGGCTACACTGAAGCTTTCTTT	CSVGTGGYTEAFF
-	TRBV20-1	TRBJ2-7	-	TGCAGTGCTACCGACGTGCCCCGGGGCTGCGAGCAGTACTTC	CSATDVPRGCEQYF
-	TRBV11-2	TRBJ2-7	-	TGTGCCAGCGGAGGGGGGGGATCCTACGAGCAGTACTTC	CASGGGGSYEQYF
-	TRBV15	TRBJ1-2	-	TGTGCCACTGCGGAACCGACAGGAAACTATGGCTACACCTTC	CATAEPTGNYGYTF
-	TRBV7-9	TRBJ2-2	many	TGTGCCAGCAGCTTAGGGCGGCAGGTCGAAAACACCGGGGAGCTGTTTTTT	CASSLGRQVENTGELFF